These 9 T cell receptor beta chains came from one sample sequenced in a study of Ad26.COV2.S vaccination and SARS-CoV-2 variants. Data came from immunoSEQ multiplex PCR; TCRdb stores just in-frame clones and leaves some out. The data contain around 320,000 clones, roughly 80% of them singletons. Noted treatment: some 20 received Ad26.COV2.S at low or high dose, single or two shots; about five received placebo; per-sample allocation not given. Repertoires come from day 63 after the first vaccine or placebo injection. The source was peripheral blood, collected in a trial of Ad26.COV2.S vaccine versus placebo. The receptors were gathered from a person between 18 and 60 years old who received the Ad26.COV2.S COVID-19 vaccine or a placebo.

V is TRBV2 and J is TRBJ1-2; D is uncertain. This CDR3 has 14 amino acids. The germline gives CDR1 SNHLY, CDR2 FYNNEI. V was pared by 7 bases and J by 3 bases, with 15 bases between. For the CDR3, the DNA is TGTGCCAGCACACCCCGCAGGACGGACTATGGCTACACCTTC. It encodes CASTPRRTDYGYTF.

This rearrangement joins TRBV7-2 to TRBJ2-3; TRBD1 is a possible D gene (5 bases). Germline CDR1 and CDR2: SGHTA and FQGNSA. The CDR3 extends over 16 amino acids. Trimming took off 5 bases at V and 0 bases at J, with 15 bases between the two ends. The CDR3: CASSRISGASTDTQYF. DNA of the CDR3: TGTGCCAGCAGCCGCATCAGTGGGGCGAGCACAGATACGCAGTATTTT.

The chain joins TRBV18 to TRBJ1-1, with D maybe TRBD1 (6 bases). The CDR3 is made up of 15 amino acids. CDR1 is KGHSH, CDR2 LQKENI, per germline. V lost 2 bases and J lost 1, with 11 bases in between. The CDR3 DNA reads TGTGCCAGCTCACCAGACAGGCCCACGAACACTGAAGCTTTCTTT. The encoded protein is CASSPDRPTNTEAFF. Using reference TRBV18 and TRBJ1-1 for the parts outside the CDR3, the full variable domain is NAGVMQNPRHLVRRRGQEARLRCSPMKGHSHVYWYRQLPEEGLKFMVYLQKENIIDESGMPKERFSAEFPKEGPSILRIQQVVRGDSAAYFCASSPDRPTNTEAFFGQGTRLTVV.

This chain uses TRBV10-2 with TRBJ2-1, with TRBD2 matching over 10 bases. Trimming cost V 3 bases and J 1 base; bases outside gene matches: 6. CDR3 length: 17 amino acids. Germline CDR1 is WSHSY and CDR2 is SAAADI. The CDR3: CASSDKRGGRSYNEQFF. CDR3 in DNA: TGCGCCAGCAGTGATAAGCGGGGGGGCAGGTCCTACAATGAGCAGTTCTTC.

The chain is built from TRBV5-6 and TRBJ1-1, with 9 bases that match TRBD1. There are 16 residues in the CDR3. The J segment lost 5 bases and the V segment lost 1 base, leaving 9 bases of the junction unmatched. Germline CDR1 SGHDT, CDR2 YYEEEE. The CDR3 reads CASSLLGQGRGTEAFF. Here the CDR3 DNA reads TGTGCCAGCAGCTTGTTGGGACAGGGAAGGGGTACTGAAGCTTTCTTT.

The CDR3 reads CASSVVAVDTEAFF. The CDR3 DNA sequence: TGTGCCAGCAGCGTAGTAGCGGTCGACACTGAAGCTTTCTTT. The V and J genes are TRBV9 and TRBJ1-1, with D hard to call. This CDR3 comprises 14 residues. V was pared by 0 bases and J by 3 bases, with 9 bases between. Per the germline V gene, CDR1 is SGDLS and CDR2 is YYNGEE.

This chain links TRBV3-1 (or the pseudogene TRBV3-2) with TRBJ2-1; 12 bases line up with TRBD2. Germline lookup yields CDR1 LGHDT and CDR2 YNNKEL (reference sequence). This CDR3 is 17 amino acids long. V was clipped by 4 bases and J by 5 bases; unmatched bases: 9. The CDR3 here is CASSPTPRTSGDNEQFF. The CDR3 DNA reads TGTGCCAGCAGCCCAACACCGAGGACTAGCGGGGACAATGAGCAGTTCTTC.

V gene TRBV5-1 combines with J gene TRBJ1-2; the match to TRBD1 covers 7 bases. This CDR3 region has 14 residues. The V segment lost 0 bases and the J segment 4 bases; nucleotides outside the gene matches: 3. From germline, CDR1 is SGHRS and CDR2 YFSETQ. CDR3 loop: CASSLGGGLYGYTF. CDR3 DNA: TGCGCCAGCAGCTTGGGAGGGGGCCTCTATGGCTACACCTTC.

This rearrangement joins TRBV7-9 to TRBJ2-7, with no clear D. The germline V gene encodes CDR1 SEHNR and CDR2 FQNEAQ (reference sequence). V was pared by 5 bases and J by 0 bases, with 11 bases between. This CDR3 comprises 14 residues. CDR3 sequence: CASSALNNSYEQYF. The CDR3 DNA reads TGTGCCAGCAGCGCCCTTAACAACTCCTACGAGCAGTACTTC.